The 14 T cell receptor beta chains below were found in one sample sequenced in a study of CD8+ T cells in alopecia areata. Using CD4, CD8alpha, NKG2D, NKG2ACE and other markers, pooled cutaneous lymph node cells were sorted. cDNA prepared by RNA extraction and subsequent reverse transcription served as the template for sequencing. Sequenced by immunoSEQ multiplex PCR; TCRdb stores in-frame clones only, minus some. The specimen has about 270,000 clones, none found just once. Sequenced: CD4+ T cells sorted from a lymph node. The receptors come from a C3H/HeJ mouse with alopecia areata. The mouse line has the MHC haplotype H2-k.

This clone came up many times. Any gene name here is a mouse gene name. The read falls 4 residues short of the CDR3 end, and the missing part is taken from the germline J gene. V and J are TRBV1 and TRBJ1-2, with D uncertain. CDR1 and CDR2 (germline): NSQYPW, LRSPGD (reference sequence). CDR3 length equals 14 residues. With 0 bases removed from V and 0 bases from J, the gap between germline ends came to 5 bases. The CDR3 reads CTCSADGANSDYTF. The CDR3 DNA, read in part, is TGCACCTGCAGTGCAGATGGGGCAAACTCC. Supplemented by reference TRBV1 and TRBJ1-2, the full variable domain reads VTLLEQNPRWRLVPRGQAVNLRCILKNSQYPWMSWYQQDLQKQLQWLFTLRSPGDKEVKSLPGADYLATRVTDTELRLQVANMSQGRTLYCTCSADGANSDYTFGSGTRLLVI.

This clone was recorded a few times. The listed genes are named as in mouse. The CDR3 goes on 4 residues after the read ends, and that part is filled in from the germline J gene. Other DNA sequences in this specimen translate into the identical CDR3. V and J are TRBV5 and TRBJ2-7; possible D gene TRBD2, 5 bases. The CDR3 spans 12 residues. Germline V lookup: CDR1 LGHNA, CDR2 YNLKQL (reference sequence). Deletions cut 2 bases from V and 3 bases from J, with 5 bases between. The CDR3 is CASSQWGYEQYF. The covered CDR3 bases are TGTGCCAGCAGCCAATGGGGCTAT.

This clone has just a few counts. The gene names given are mouse names. The read terminates 4 residues ahead of where the CDR3 ends, so the germline J gene completes it. The V and J genes are TRBV13-3 and TRBJ2-1; TRBD2 aligns across 10 bases. The CDR3 covers 16 residues. CDR1 and CDR2 from the germline V gene are NNHDY and SYVADS. Trimming took 3 bases from V and 3 from J; bases not matched to a gene: 6. CDR3 residues: CASSGPGLGSYAEQFF. The CDR3 DNA, read in part, is TGTGCCAGCAGTGGGCCGGGACTGGGGAGCTATGCT.

This clone was observed a handful of times. Gene names and germline match the mouse. The read finishes 3 residues shy of the CDR3 end, and the germline J gene is used to complete it. The chain carries TRBV13-1 and TRBJ1-6; TRBD1 agrees at 9 bases. TRBJ1-6 is an ORF, and what it does is uncertain. Germline CDR1 is NSHNY and CDR2 is SYGAGN. The V gene end was trimmed by 0 bases and the J gene end by 3 bases; junction bases not matched to a gene: 1. This CDR3 contains 16 residues. The CDR3 sequence is CASSDVDRGYNSPLYF. CDR3 bases read: TGTGCCAGCAGTGATGTGGACAGGGGCTATAATTCGCCC.

This clone appeared a few times. Gene labels here are mouse ones. The read ends 4 residues early relative to the CDR3; the germline J gene fills the gap. The gene calls are TRBV13-2 and TRBJ2-1; no clear D. The V gene's germline CDR1 is NNHNN and CDR2 SYGAGS (reference sequence). The ends were cut back, 0 bases at V and 3 bases at J, with 10 bases in the middle. The CDR3 runs 15 residues. Here the CDR3 reads CASGDARQVYAEQFF. CDR3 DNA (partial): TGTGCCAGCGGTGATGCTCGGCAGGTCTATGCT.

Remarks on this clone: The gene names here belong to mouse. The read ends 4 residues early relative to the CDR3; the germline J gene fills the gap. J is TRBJ2-5 and V is TRBV3; TRBD2 aligns across 11 bases. Trimming removed 5 bases from V and 0 bases from J; junction bases left unmatched: 7. Germline CDR1 is SNHLY and CDR2 is FYNGKV (reference sequence). The CDR3 is 17 amino acids. CDR3 bases read: TGTGCCAGCAGCATTAACCGGGACTGGGGGAACCAAGAC. Protein: CASSINRDWGNQD. The full CDR3 reads CASSINRDWGNQDTQYF.

This clone was counted a few times. The gene symbols are mouse symbols. Read coverage stops 4 residues before the CDR3 terminus; the germline J gene supplies the remainder. The gene calls are TRBV4 and TRBJ2-3, with TRBD2 matching 8 bases. The V and J ends lost 6 bases and 0 bases, in that order; junction bases with no gene match: 8. Germline CDR1 LGHDT, CDR2 YNNKQL (reference sequence). CDR3 size: 16 residues. CDR3 DNA, as far as it was read: TGTGCCAGCAGTCCCTGGACTGGGTCCAGTGCAGAA. Its protein product is CASSPWTGSSAE. The full CDR3 protein is CASSPWTGSSAETLYF.

In regard to this clone: The genes are named according to mouse. CDR3 DNA, as far as it was read: TGTGCCAGCAGTGGGGACTGGGGGAGGGGTGCAGAA. Protein sequence: CASSGDWGRGAE. The full CDR3 reads CASSGDWGRGAETLYF. V and J are TRBV13-1 and TRBJ2-3; 11 nucleotides agree with TRBD2. Coverage ceases 4 residues before the CDR3 finishes, and the germline J gene fills in the end. CDR3 length: 16 residues. V lost 3 bases, J lost 1 base, and 4 bases stayed unmatched. CDR1 NSHNY and CDR2 SYGAGN come from the germline V gene.

About this clone: Genes here carry mouse names. The CDR3 end falls 4 residues outside the read, so it is completed with the germline J gene. The genes are TRBV5 and TRBJ2-1; weak D call: TRBD1 (6 bases). The CDR3 covers 17 residues. The germline CDR1 and CDR2 sequences are LGHNA and YNLKQL (reference sequence). Trimming stripped 0 bases from V and 1 base from J, with 13 bases between. CDR3 bases read: TGTGCCAGCAGCCAAGACAGGGATAGGGGGAACTATGCT. Its protein product is CASSQDRDRGNYA. The full CDR3 protein is CASSQDRDRGNYAEQFF.

This clone was seen more than once but under ten times. The genes and germline here are from mouse. Sequencing ends 4 residues short of the CDR3 end; the germline J gene provides the rest. The same CDR3 can be traced to other DNA sequences in this sample. This chain uses TRBV5 with TRBJ1-1; maybe TRBD1 (5 bases). Trimming stripped 0 bases from V and 0 bases from J, with 8 bases between. This CDR3 has 15 amino acids. Germline CDR1 LGHNA, CDR2 YNLKQL (reference sequence). Partial CDR3 DNA: TGTGCCAGCAGCCAAGACCCGACAGCAAACACA. It encodes CASSQDPTANT. The full CDR3 is CASSQDPTANTEVFF.

A note on this clone: Germline and genes here are mouse. The CDR3 is cut off 4 residues early in the read; its end comes from the germline J gene. This rearrangement joins TRBV13-2 to TRBJ1-2, with D perhaps TRBD1 (6 bases). Trimming stripped 2 bases from V and 1 base from J, with 9 bases between. Germline V CDR1 and CDR2: NNHNN, SYGAGS (reference sequence). This CDR3 spans 14 amino acids. CDR3 bases read: TGTGCCAGCGGTGAAGGGGGTAGAAACTCC. This encodes CASGEGGRNS. From start to end, the CDR3 is CASGEGGRNSDYTF.

The table lists this clone with a few counts. Gene names are the mouse ones. With the read ending 4 residues before the CDR3 end, the germline J gene is used to fill in that end. The chain combines TRBV1 with TRBJ2-5, with 7 positions matching TRBD2. CDR1 and CDR2 from the germline V gene are NSQYPW and LRSPGD (reference sequence). The trim removed 0 bases at V and 0 bases at J, leaving 6 bases unmatched. This CDR3 is built from 17 residues. This CDR3 is CTCSADPWGFNQDTQYF. CDR3 bases read: TGCACCTGCAGTGCAGATCCCTGGGGGTTTAACCAAGAC.

This clone was detected only a few times. Germline and genes here are mouse. The read terminates 4 residues before the CDR3 end, so the remaining end is supplied by the germline J gene. This chain connects TRBV13-1 to TRBJ2-2; 9 bases are shared with TRBD2. The CDR3 is 15 amino acids. Trimming cost V 3 bases and J 5 bases; bases outside gene matches: 5. Germline V gives CDR1 NSHNY, CDR2 SYGAGN. Here the CDR3 reads CASSGRDWETGQLYF. The covered CDR3 bases are TGTGCCAGCAGTGGCCGGGACTGGGAGACCGGG.

Turning to this clone: All gene names here are mouse names. The missing CDR3 end, 4 residues past where the read stops, is filled in from the germline J gene. The chain recombines TRBV5 with TRBJ2-3, with TRBD2 identical over 10 bases. Germline V gene lookup returns CDR1 LGHNA and CDR2 YNLKQL (reference sequence). There are 16 residues in the CDR3. The V segment lost 4 bases and the J segment 0 bases; nucleotides outside the gene matches: 4. This chain's CDR3 is CASSPRTGGSAETLYF. CDR3 bases read: TGTGCCAGCAGCCCCCGGACTGGGGGTAGTGCAGAA.